This entry lists 14 T cell receptor beta chains sequenced from one sample in a study of CD8+ T cells in alopecia areata. TCR sequencing used cDNA made by reverse transcription of extracted RNA. The repertoire was sequenced with immunoSEQ multiplex PCR; TCRdb's copy has only in-frame clones and lacks some. The sample has some 180,000 clones; about 47% are singletons. Treatment meaning: oral pan-JAK inhibitor, 5-10 mg twice daily. The specimen comprised CD8+ T cells sorted from blood, sampled around week 53, from a patient treated with tofacitinib. The receptors were gathered from a human donor with alopecia areata.

This clone has more than one count but fewer than ten. The rearrangement joins TRBV25-1 to TRBJ1-2; 7 nucleotides agree with TRBD1. The CDR3 extends over 13 amino acids. Trimming at V came to 3 bases and at J to 4 bases, leaving 2 bases not matched to a gene. Germline V CDR1 and CDR2: MGHDK, SYGVNS. The CDR3 DNA follows: TGTGCCAGCAGTGAGGGACAGCCCTATGGCTACACCTTC. Translated: CASSEGQPYGYTF.

The V and J genes are TRBV6-5 and TRBJ2-7, with 10 bases fitting TRBD1. The length of the CDR3 is 15 residues. V lost 5 bases and J lost 3; bases outside the gene matches: 7. Germline V gene sequence: CDR1 MNHEY, CDR2 SVGAGI. The CDR3 region is CASSRPGQGFYEQYF. Here the CDR3 DNA reads TGTGCCAGCAGTCGTCCGGGACAGGGGTTCTACGAGCAGTACTTC.

The chain carries TRBV9 and TRBJ2-5; D might be TRBD1 (5 bases). Deletions cut 0 bases from V and 5 bases from J, with 11 bases between. The germline V gene has CDR1 SGDLS and CDR2 YYNGEE. This CDR3 comprises 14 residues. CDR3 sequence: CASSVEVRAETQYF. The CDR3 region has the DNA TGTGCCAGCAGCGTAGAGGTCAGGGCGGAGACCCAGTACTTC.

The chain carries TRBV25-1 and TRBJ1-2; D perhaps matches TRBD1 (6 bases). CDR1 and CDR2 from the germline V gene are MGHDK and SYGVNS. The V end lost 4 bases, the J end lost 4 bases, and 19 bases lay between the germline ends. This CDR3 region has 16 residues. In nucleotides, the CDR3 is TGTGCCAGCAGTGGGGAAATCGTACCAGGGGCCTATGGCTACACCTTC. The encoded protein is CASSGEIVPGAYGYTF.

The gene calls are TRBV5-1 and TRBJ2-7; possibly TRBD2 for D (6 bases). Germline-derived CDR1 and CDR2 are SGHRS and YFSETQ. V was shortened by 0 bases and J by 3 bases, with 10 bases between the two germline ends. The CDR3 sequence is 14 residues long. The CDR3 bases are TGCGCCAGCAGCTTGGCCGGGGGAGGCTACGAGCAGTACTTC. Amino acid sequence: CASSLAGGGYEQYF.

This clone showed up just a few times. J is TRBJ2-2 and V is TRBV7-9; D gene unclear. This CDR3 is 14 amino acids long. The germline V and J ends were trimmed by 1 base and 4 bases, with 7 bases remaining between them. Germline V CDR1 and CDR2: SEHNR, FQNEAQ (reference sequence). The chain's CDR3 is CASSLVPSTGELFF. The CDR3 DNA reads TGTGCCAGCAGCTTAGTCCCTAGCACCGGGGAGCTGTTTTTT.

The V gene is TRBV13, the J gene TRBJ1-2; 10 nucleotides match TRBD1. The ends lost 0 bases at V and 2 bases at J; junction bases unmatched: 6. This CDR3 is 17 amino acids long. CDR1 PRHDT and CDR2 FYEKMQ come from the germline V gene (reference sequence). The CDR3 DNA is TGTGCCAGCAGCTTAGGTGCTGGGACAGGGGAGAACTATGGCTACACCTTC. Protein product: CASSLGAGTGENYGYTF.

The V gene is TRBV6-5, the J gene TRBJ2-7, with D possibly matching TRBD1 (5 bases). The V end lost 0 bases, the J end lost 5 bases, and 8 bases lay between the germline ends. The CDR3 sequence is 13 residues long. Per germline, CDR1 MNHEY and CDR2 SVGAGI. The CDR3 nucleotides read TGTGCCAGCAGTTACTCGCCAGGGAACGAGCAGTACTTC. Its protein is CASSYSPGNEQYF.

J is TRBJ1-2 and V is TRBV6-1; the D gene is possibly TRBD1 (5 bases). Trimming shortened V by 3 bases and J by 0 bases, and 17 bases separated the two germline ends. Germline V gene data show CDR1 as MNHNS and CDR2 as SASEGT. There are 17 residues in the CDR3. CDR3 loop: CASSEGAGWGANYGYTF. The CDR3 DNA is TGTGCCAGCAGTGAGGGAGCAGGGTGGGGAGCTAACTATGGCTACACCTTC.

The V and J genes are TRBV2 and TRBJ2-5; 7 positions agree with TRBD1. CDR1 and CDR2 (germline): SNHLY, FYNNEI. The CDR3 is 14 residues long. The V segment lost 7 bases and the J segment 5 bases; nucleotides outside the gene matches: 10. The CDR3 nucleotides are TGTGCCAGCAACCCACAGGGGCGAGGGGAGACCCAGTACTTC. Translated: CASNPQGRGETQYF. The entire variable domain, with the rest obtained from reference TRBV2 and TRBJ2-5, is as follows: EPEVTQTPSHQVTQMGQEVILRCVPISNHLYFYWYRQILGQKVEFLVSFYNNEISEKSEIFDDQFSVERPDGSNFTLKIRSTKLEDSAMYFCASNPQGRGETQYFGPGTRLLVL.

The sample holds a few counts of this clone. The chain combines TRBV7-9 with TRBJ1-1; D possibly corresponds to TRBD1 (5 bases). The germline gives CDR1 SEHNR, CDR2 FQNEAQ (reference sequence). The V gene lost 3 bases and the J gene lost 0 bases, with 11 bases spanning the gap. The CDR3 is made up of 15 amino acids. In nucleotides, the CDR3 is TGTGCCAGCAGCTTGTTGGGACTTTTGAACACTGAAGCTTTCTTT. Encoded protein: CASSLLGLLNTEAFF.

The chain joins TRBV5-1 to TRBJ1-1; 7 bases fit TRBD1. CDR3 size: 15 residues. Germline values: CDR1 SGHRS, CDR2 YFSETQ. V lost 3 bases and J lost 3; bases outside the gene matches: 8. CDR3: CASSYYRGTDTEAFF. The CDR3 nucleotides read TGCGCCAGCAGCTACTACAGGGGAACGGACACTGAAGCTTTCTTT.

This clone was recorded a few times. The V call is TRBV29-1, the J call TRBJ2-7, with D possibly being TRBD2 (5 bases). Germline V lookup: CDR1 SQVTM, CDR2 ANQGSEA. V shed 7 bases and J shed 7 bases, with 17 bases lying between them. The CDR3 has 12 amino acids. The chain's CDR3 is CSAPDISGEQYF. CDR3 bases: TGCAGCGCTCCTGATATTTCGGGAGAGCAGTACTTC.

This clone was recorded many times. The chain joins TRBV4-2 to TRBJ2-6, with 8 bases matching TRBD2. Germline values: CDR1 LGHNA, CDR2 YNFKEQ. The CDR3 sequence is 17 residues long. Trimming removed 1 base from V and 0 bases from J; junction bases left unmatched: 2. CDR3 coding DNA: TGTGCCAGCAGCCAAGCGGGGGGGAGCTCTGGGGCCAACGTCCTGACTTTC. Translation: CASSQAGGSSGANVLTF.